These 15 T cell receptor beta chains were all obtained from the same sample, sequenced in a study of T cell repertoires in ileal Crohn's disease. TCRdb's table, derived via immunoSEQ multiplex PCR, lists solely in-frame clones and lacks some. Counted here are 7,000 to 8,500 clones, 75% to 85% occurring once; the ten biggest clones make up roughly 8.4%. The source material was ileal tissue. These receptor sequences come from an adult with Crohn's disease.

The rearrangement uses TRBV23-1 and TRBJ1-2; 8 bases are a match to TRBD1. TRBV23-1 is an open reading frame, and its role is uncertain. The junction had 14 bases not matched to a gene; V was cut back by 4 bases and J by 4 bases. This CDR3 has 17 residues. CDR3 in DNA: TGCGCCAGCAGTCCGCTACAGGGGGTTTTGGACGGCTATGGCTACACCTTC. It codes for CASSPLQGVLDGYGYTF.

The CDR3 loop reads CASSLRTGGTTGELFF. The DNA for the CDR3 is TGTGCCAGTAGCCTTCGGACAGGGGGCACCACCGGGGAGCTGTTTTTT. The chain links TRBV19 to TRBJ2-2, with 11 bases lining up with TRBD1. The CDR3 consists of 16 residues. The trim removed 6 bases at V and 4 bases at J, leaving 7 bases unmatched. Germline V gene sequence: CDR1 LNHDA, CDR2 SQIVND (reference sequence).

This clone was detected a few times. Written as DNA, the CDR3 is TGTGCCAGCAGTTACGGGCCTAGCTTAGACTACGAGCAGTACTTC. Translating gives CASSYGPSLDYEQYF. V and J are TRBV6-5 and TRBJ2-7, with D possibly TRBD2 on 5 matching bases. Germline V gene sequence: CDR1 MNHEY, CDR2 SVGAGI. This CDR3 comprises 15 residues. Trimming removed 2 bases at V and 3 bases at J, with 14 bases between.

The chain employs TRBV18 and TRBJ2-5; 8 positions agree with TRBD1. The end of the DNA aligns better with TRBJ2-7, so the J call may be wrong. The CDR3 runs 14 residues. Germline V gene lookup returns CDR1 KGHSH and CDR2 LQKENI. The CDR3: CASSPPGQAYEQYF. For the CDR3, the DNA is TGTGCCAGCTCACCACCGGGACAGGCCTACGAGCAGTACTTC.

The CDR3 coding sequence is TGCGCCAGCAGCTTGAGCGTCGAGCAGTACTTC. Its translation is CASSLSVEQYF. The V and J genes are TRBV5-1 and TRBJ2-7, with D uncertain. V was shortened by 1 base and J by 6 bases, with 5 bases between the two germline ends. This CDR3 has 11 residues. CDR1 SGHRS and CDR2 YFSETQ come from the germline V gene.

The J gene is TRBJ2-1, the V gene TRBV29-1; 9 bases map to TRBD2. The J segment lost 9 bases and the V segment lost 4 bases, leaving 19 bases of the junction unmatched. The germline V gene has CDR1 SQVTM and CDR2 ANQGSEA. The CDR3 is 17 amino acids. The CDR3 region is CSVVLLAGVVGGGEQFF. CDR3 nucleotide sequence: TGCAGCGTTGTGTTGTTAGCGGGAGTTGTGGGCGGTGGTGAGCAGTTCTTC.

This clone was observed a few times. This sequence joins TRBV19 and TRBJ1-2, with 11 nucleotides matching TRBD1. Germline V gene data show CDR1 as LNHDA and CDR2 as SQIVND (reference sequence). The CDR3 runs 14 residues. Trimming at V came to 6 bases and at J to 7 bases, leaving 7 bases not matched to a gene. CDR3 loop: CASRGQGAMSGYTF. The CDR3 DNA is TGTGCCAGTAGAGGACAGGGGGCAATGAGTGGCTACACCTTC.

This clone occurred a few times. V and J are TRBV4-1 and TRBJ1-2; 8 bases are shared with TRBD1. V shed 0 bases and J 6 bases; nucleotides not matched to a gene: 12. This CDR3 spans 17 amino acids. Germline CDR1 reads MGHRA; CDR2 reads YSYEKL. The CDR3 sequence: CASSQDATTGASDGYTF. Written as DNA, the CDR3 is TGCGCCAGCAGCCAAGATGCTACGACAGGGGCCTCAGATGGCTACACCTTC.

The genes are TRBV30 and TRBJ2-1; D is possibly TRBD2 (5 bases). The CDR3 is 12 residues long. V was pared by 2 bases and J by 8 bases, with 10 bases between. The germline V gene encodes CDR1 GTSNPN and CDR2 SVGIG (reference sequence). CDR3 nucleotides: TGTGCCTGGAGTAAGGACTCCCATGAGCAGTTCTTC. Encoded protein: CAWSKDSHEQFF.

J is TRBJ1-5 and V is TRBV28; possible D gene TRBD1, 6 bases. The CDR3 sequence is 13 residues long. V shed 6 bases and J shed 2 bases, with 8 bases lying between them. Germline V gene data show CDR1 as MDHEN and CDR2 as SYDVKM. In DNA, the CDR3 is TGTGCCAGCAGAGGGGGTGGCAATCAGCCCCAGCATTTT. This codes for CASRGGGNQPQHF.

V and J are TRBV5-8 and TRBJ2-1; D may be TRBD1 (5 bases). There are 14 residues in the CDR3. V shed 0 bases and J shed 4 bases, with 8 bases lying between them. Germline-derived CDR1 and CDR2 are SGHTS and YDEGEE. CDR3 coding DNA: TGTGCCAGCAGCTTGGGACAGTCGTACAATGAGCAGTTCTTC. This codes for CASSLGQSYNEQFF.

The V call is TRBV7-9, the J call TRBJ2-5; 12 positions agree with TRBD2. J lost 5 bases, V lost 5 bases, and 6 bases had no gene match. CDR1 is SEHNR and CDR2 is FQNEAQ in the germline V gene (reference sequence). This CDR3 is built from 15 residues. The CDR3 nucleotides are TGTGCCAGCAGCGCAACCGGGACTAGCGGGGAGACCCAGTACTTC. Translating it yields CASSATGTSGETQYF. Full variable domain (outside the CDR3, taken from reference TRBV7-9 and TRBJ2-5): DTGVSQNPRHKITKRGQNVTFRCDPISEHNRLYWYRQTLGQGPEFLTYFQNEAQLEKSRLLSDRFSAERPKGSFSTLEIQRTEQGDSAMYLCASSATGTSGETQYFGPGTRLLVL.

The chain couples TRBV11-1 to TRBJ2-2, with TRBD1 matching 10 bases. V lost 3 bases to trimming and J lost 4 bases; unmatched junction nucleotides: 5. This CDR3 contains 16 residues. CDR1 is SGHAT and CDR2 is FQDESV in the germline V gene (reference sequence). The chain's CDR3 is CASSLGQGTITGELFF. DNA of the CDR3: TGTGCCAGCAGCTTGGGACAGGGGACGATCACCGGGGAGCTGTTTTTT.

The chain is built from TRBV6-4 and TRBJ2-2; 7 bases map to TRBD1. Germline V gene sequence: CDR1 MRHNA, CDR2 SNTAGT. This CDR3 comprises 16 residues. V dropped 2 bases and J dropped 2; count of bases not matched to a gene: 5. As DNA, the CDR3 is TGTGCCAGCAGTGACACCGGGACAGCTAACACCGGGGAGCTGTTTTTT. Amino acids: CASSDTGTANTGELFF.

This chain connects TRBV9 to TRBJ1-4; TRBD1 matches at 9 bases. CDR1 is SGDLS, CDR2 YYNGEE, per germline. The CDR3 loop spans 15 amino acids. V lost 3 bases, J lost 7 bases, and 7 bases stayed unmatched. The CDR3 coding sequence is TGTGCCAGCAGCGCACGGGACAGGGTGGCTGAAAAACTGTTTTTT. Protein sequence: CASSARDRVAEKLFF.